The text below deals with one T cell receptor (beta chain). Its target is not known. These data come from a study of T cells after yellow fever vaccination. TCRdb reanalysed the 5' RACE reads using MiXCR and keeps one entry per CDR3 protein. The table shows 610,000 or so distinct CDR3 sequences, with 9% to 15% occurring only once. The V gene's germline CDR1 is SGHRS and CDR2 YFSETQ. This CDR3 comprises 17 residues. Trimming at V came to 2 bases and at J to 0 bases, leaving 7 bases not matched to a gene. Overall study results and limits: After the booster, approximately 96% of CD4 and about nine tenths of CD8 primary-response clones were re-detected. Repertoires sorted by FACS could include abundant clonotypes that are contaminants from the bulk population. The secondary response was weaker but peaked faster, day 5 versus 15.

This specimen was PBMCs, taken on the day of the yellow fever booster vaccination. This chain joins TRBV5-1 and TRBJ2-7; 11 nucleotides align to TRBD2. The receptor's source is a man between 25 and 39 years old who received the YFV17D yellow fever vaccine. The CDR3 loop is CASSFSRTSGSSYEQYF. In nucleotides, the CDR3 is TGCGCCAGCAGCTTTTCTAGAACTAGCGGGAGCTCCTACGAGCAGTACTTC.